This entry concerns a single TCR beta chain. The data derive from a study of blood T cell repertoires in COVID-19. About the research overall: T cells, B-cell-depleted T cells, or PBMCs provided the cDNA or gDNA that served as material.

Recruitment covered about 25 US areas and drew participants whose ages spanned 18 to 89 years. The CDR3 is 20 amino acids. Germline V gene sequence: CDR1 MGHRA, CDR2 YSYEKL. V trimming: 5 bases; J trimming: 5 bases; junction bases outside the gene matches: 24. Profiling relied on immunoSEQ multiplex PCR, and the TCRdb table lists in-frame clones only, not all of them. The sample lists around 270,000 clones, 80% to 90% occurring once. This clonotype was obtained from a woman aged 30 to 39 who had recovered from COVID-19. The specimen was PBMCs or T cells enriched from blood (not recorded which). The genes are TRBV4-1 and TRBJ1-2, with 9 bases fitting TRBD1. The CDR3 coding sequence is TGCGCCAGCAGCGCTCCCCATGCCAAGGTTGACAGGGGGGCCGAGTATGGCTACACCTTC. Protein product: CASSAPHAKVDRGAEYGYTF.